This T cell receptor beta chain was captured in a study of blood T cell repertoires in COVID-19. Profiling relied on immunoSEQ multiplex PCR, and the TCRdb table lists in-frame clones only, not all of them. The sample has more than 350,000 clones; 80% to 90% are singletons. This receptor was obtained from a man aged 18 to 29 who had recovered from COVID-19. Sequenced: PBMCs or T cells enriched from blood (not recorded which).

The CDR3 loop is CASSDRQGTGELFF. For the CDR3, the DNA is TGTGCCAGCAGCGACAGGCAGGGGACCGGGGAGCTGTTTTTT. V is TRBV2 and J is TRBJ2-2; D is possibly TRBD1 (6 bases). The CDR3 sequence is 14 residues long. V lost 6 bases, J lost 5 bases, and 13 bases lay in between. Germline CDR1 reads SNHLY; CDR2 reads FYNNEI.